These 12 T cell receptor beta chains share one sample of origin, sequenced in a study of tumor and adjacent non-tumor tissue in lung cancer. TCRbeta libraries were built with three rounds of nested PCR, modified from ARM-PCR. TCRdb called the multiplex PCR reads again in MiXCR, with one record for every CDR3 protein. The sample has around 99,000 distinct CDR3 sequences; roughly three fifths are singletons. No cell sorting was done before RNA was extracted from the tissue. The normal lung tissue was taken more than 3 cm from the tumor edge. Source material: distant non-tumor lung tissue. These receptors all stem from a man in his sixties with non-small cell lung cancer.

The gene calls are TRBV20-1 and TRBJ2-5; TRBD1 aligns across 9 bases. V dropped 5 bases and J dropped 4; count of bases not matched to a gene: 11. Per the germline V gene, CDR1 is DFQATT and CDR2 is SNEGSKA (reference sequence). CDR3 size: 15 residues. CDR3 amino acids: CSASPGQGFGETQYF. In nucleotides, the CDR3 is TGCAGTGCTTCACCGGGACAGGGTTTTGGAGAGACCCAGTACTTC.

This clonotype was detected once. The conserved phenylalanine or tryptophan normally closing the CDR3 is absent here, so this likely arose from a read error. The chain carries TRBV29-1 and TRBJ2-1; 11 nucleotides match TRBD2. Germline-derived CDR1 and CDR2 are SQVTM and ANQGSEA. The CDR3 sequence is 16 residues long. Losses at the gene ends were 6 bases for V and 8 bases for J; bases not matched to a gene: 15. The CDR3 region is CSVKKGTSGRGDEQFL. Here the CDR3 DNA reads TGCAGCGTGAAGAAGGGGACTAGCGGTAGGGGGGATGAGCAGTTCTTA.

The CDR3 coding sequence is TGCAGCGCTCAGACAGCCGATACTAGCGGGATGTACGAGCAGTACTTC. It encodes CSAQTADTSGMYEQYF. The rearrangement links TRBV29-1 to TRBJ2-7; 10 bases fit TRBD2. There are 16 residues in the CDR3. CDR1 is SQVTM and CDR2 is ANQGSEA in the germline V gene. V was pared by 7 bases and J by 4 bases, with 16 bases of the junction left unmatched.

This clonotype was picked up many times. The V call is TRBV4-1, the J call TRBJ2-5; D not resolved. V was clipped by 0 bases and J by 5 bases, with 10 bases between them. CDR1 MGHRA and CDR2 YSYEKL come from the germline V gene. The CDR3 sequence is 14 residues long. CDR3 residues: CASSQDPARETQYF. The CDR3 bases are TGCGCCAGCAGCCAAGATCCAGCTCGCGAGACCCAGTACTTC.

Worth noting for this clonotype: Compared with germline, one end of the junction differs, possibly owing to a read error. The chain recombines TRBV6-5 with TRBJ2-1; TRBD2 matches 10 bases. Looked up from germline, CDR1 is MNHEY and CDR2 is SVGAGI. The CDR3 has 15 amino acids. The CDR3 protein is CAGRPLAGARVEQSF. Here the CDR3 DNA reads TGTGCCGGCAGACCCCTAGCGGGAGCCAGGGTTGAGCAGTCCTTC.

By proportion, this clonotype is medium-sized. The chain's CDR3 is CASTRTTGTGPNTEAFF. CDR3 coding DNA: TGTGCCAGTACCCGCACCACAGGGACAGGGCCGAACACTGAAGCTTTCTTT. This rearrangement joins TRBV12-3 or TRBV12-4 to TRBJ1-1; 9 bases fit TRBD1. The CDR3 totals 17 residues. The trim removed 9 bases at V and 1 base at J, leaving 15 bases unmatched.

Regarding this clonotype: One end of the junction does not line up with germline, which may come from a read error. The chain employs TRBV11-2 and TRBJ2-1; no definite D call. This CDR3 spans 14 amino acids. CDR1 is SGHAT, CDR2 FQNNGV, per germline. The CDR3 loop reads CASSFDGSRSGQFF. CDR3 in DNA: TGTGCTAGCAGCTTTGACGGGTCCCGCAGTGGGCAGTTCTTC.

This clonotype turned up a few times. Just one base apart from a much larger clone, this may be a read error. The CDR3 loop is CVSSYLKTDYGYTF. The CDR3 nucleotides read TGTGTCAGCAGTTACTTGAAGACAGACTATGGCTACACCTTC. The chain recombines TRBV6-6 with TRBJ1-2; D possibly corresponds to TRBD1 (5 bases). Germline CDR1 reads MNHNY; CDR2 reads SVGAGI (reference sequence). This CDR3 contains 14 residues.

For this clonotype: A junction boundary mismatches the germline segment, possibly from a read error. CDR3 loop: CASSPRTGGEGETQYF. Here the CDR3 DNA reads TGTGCCAGCAGCCCCCGTACTGGCGGGGAGGGGGAGACCCAATACTTC. The chain carries TRBV11-2 and TRBJ2-5, with a tentative D call TRBD2 (7 bases). The CDR3 has 16 residues. Germline V CDR1 and CDR2: SGHAT, FQNNGV. Variable domain in full (rest from reference TRBV11-2 and TRBJ2-5): EAGVAQSPRYKIIEKRQSVAFWCNPISGHATLYWYQQILGQGPKLLIQFQNNGVVDDSQLPKDRFSAERLKGVDSTLKIQPAKLEDSAVYLCASSPRTGGEGETQYFGPGTRLLVL.

The V gene is TRBV13, the J gene TRBJ2-3; D is unclear. Germline V gene lookup returns CDR1 PRHDT and CDR2 FYEKMQ (reference sequence). Trimming removed 5 bases at V and 2 bases at J, with 14 bases between. The CDR3 runs to 15 residues. CDR3: CASSPSRATTDTQYF. CDR3 coding DNA: TGTGCCAGCAGCCCCAGCCGAGCAACCACAGATACGCAGTATTTT.

As concerns this clonotype: This clone may be a read error of a much larger clone one base away. The genes are TRBV5-4 and TRBJ1-1, with D uncertain. The length of the CDR3 is 11 residues. CDR1 is SGHNT and CDR2 is YYREEE in the germline V gene (reference sequence). Trimming removed 2 bases from V and 10 bases from J, with 9 bases in between. The CDR3 sequence is CASSFAVVAFF. CDR3 nucleotides: TGTGCCAGCAGCTTCGCGGTGGTAGCTTTCTTT.

This clonotype was detected a few times. The chain recombines TRBV5-1 with TRBJ2-7, with TRBD2 matching over 8 bases. Germline values: CDR1 SGHRS, CDR2 YFSETQ. The CDR3 has 14 amino acids. Trimming removed 5 bases from V and 4 bases from J; junction bases left unmatched: 8. CDR3 sequence reads: CASRTGTSMYEQYF. The DNA of the CDR3 is TGCGCCAGCAGGACCGGGACTAGTATGTACGAGCAGTACTTC. Using reference TRBV5-1 and TRBJ2-7 for the parts outside the CDR3, the full variable domain is KAGVTQTPRYLIKTRGQQVTLSCSPISGHRSVSWYQQTPGQGLQFLFEYFSETQRNKGNFPGRFSGRQFSNSRSEMNVSTLELGDSALYLCASRTGTSMYEQYFGPGTRLTVT.